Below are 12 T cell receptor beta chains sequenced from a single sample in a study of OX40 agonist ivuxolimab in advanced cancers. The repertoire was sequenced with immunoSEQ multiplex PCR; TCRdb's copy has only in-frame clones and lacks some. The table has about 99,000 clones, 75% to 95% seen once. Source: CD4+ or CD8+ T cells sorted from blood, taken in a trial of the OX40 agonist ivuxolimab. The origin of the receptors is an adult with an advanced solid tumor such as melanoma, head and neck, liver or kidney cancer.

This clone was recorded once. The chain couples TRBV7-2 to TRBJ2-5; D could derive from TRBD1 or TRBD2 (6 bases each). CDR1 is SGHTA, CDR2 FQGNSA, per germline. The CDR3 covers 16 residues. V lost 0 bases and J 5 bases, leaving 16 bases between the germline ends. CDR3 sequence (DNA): TGTGCCAGCAGCTTAGCCCGGGGGCTGGCGCGGGAGACCCAGTACTTC. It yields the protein CASSLARGLARETQYF.

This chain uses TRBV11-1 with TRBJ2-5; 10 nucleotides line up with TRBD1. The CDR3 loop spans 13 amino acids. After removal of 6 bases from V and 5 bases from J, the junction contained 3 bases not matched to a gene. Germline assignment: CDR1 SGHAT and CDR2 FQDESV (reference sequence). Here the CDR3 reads CASSWGQGETQYF. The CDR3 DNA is TGTGCCAGCAGTTGGGGACAGGGGGAGACCCAGTACTTC.

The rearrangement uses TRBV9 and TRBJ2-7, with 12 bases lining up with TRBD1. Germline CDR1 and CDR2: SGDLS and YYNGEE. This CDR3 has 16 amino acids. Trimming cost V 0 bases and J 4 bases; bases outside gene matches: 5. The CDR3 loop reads CASSVGEGQGAYEQYF. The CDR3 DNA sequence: TGTGCCAGCAGCGTAGGAGAGGGACAGGGGGCATACGAGCAGTACTTC.

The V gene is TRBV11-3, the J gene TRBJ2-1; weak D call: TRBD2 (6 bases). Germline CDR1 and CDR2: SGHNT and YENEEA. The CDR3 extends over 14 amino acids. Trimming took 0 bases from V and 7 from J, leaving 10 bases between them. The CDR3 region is CASSLDPGRNEQFF. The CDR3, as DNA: TGTGCCAGCAGCTTAGATCCAGGGAGGAATGAGCAGTTCTTC.

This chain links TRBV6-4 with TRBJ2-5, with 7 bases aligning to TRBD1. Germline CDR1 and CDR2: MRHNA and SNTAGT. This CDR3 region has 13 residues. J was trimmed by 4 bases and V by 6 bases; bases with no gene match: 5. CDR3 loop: CASSGTAGETQYF. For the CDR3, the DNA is TGTGCCAGCAGCGGGACAGCCGGAGAGACCCAGTACTTC.

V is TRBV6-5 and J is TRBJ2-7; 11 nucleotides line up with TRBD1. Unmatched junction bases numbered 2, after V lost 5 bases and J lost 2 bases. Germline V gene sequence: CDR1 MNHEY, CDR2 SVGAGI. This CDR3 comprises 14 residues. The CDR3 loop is CASSPDRGPYEQYF. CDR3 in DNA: TGTGCCAGCAGTCCGGACAGGGGGCCCTACGAGCAGTACTTC.

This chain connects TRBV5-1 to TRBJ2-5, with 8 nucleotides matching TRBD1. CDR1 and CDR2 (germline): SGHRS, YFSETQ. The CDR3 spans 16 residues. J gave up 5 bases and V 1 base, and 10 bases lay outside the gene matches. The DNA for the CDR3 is TGCGCCAGCAGCTTGCTTGGCAGGGGGCGCGGCGAGACCCAGTACTTC. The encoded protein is CASSLLGRGRGETQYF.

The CDR3 sequence: CASSTLPGSETQYF. For the CDR3, the DNA is TGTGCCAGCAGTACCCTCCCCGGGAGTGAGACCCAGTACTTC. The chain employs TRBV27 and TRBJ2-5, with D possibly TRBD2 on 6 matching bases. The germline CDR1 and CDR2 sequences are MNHEY and SMNVEV (reference sequence). The CDR3 has 14 residues. V was clipped by 5 bases and J by 5 bases, with 15 bases between them.

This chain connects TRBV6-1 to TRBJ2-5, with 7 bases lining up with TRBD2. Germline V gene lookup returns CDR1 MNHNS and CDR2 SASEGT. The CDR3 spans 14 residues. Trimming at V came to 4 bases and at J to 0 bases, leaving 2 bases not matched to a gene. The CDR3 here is CASSGAGNQETQYF. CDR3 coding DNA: TGTGCCAGCAGTGGAGCGGGAAACCAAGAGACCCAGTACTTC.

CDR3 DNA: TGCGCCAGCAGCTTGGTAGGGAATGGGGCCAACGTCCTGACTTTC. This gives the protein CASSLVGNGANVLTF. The rearrangement uses TRBV5-1 and TRBJ2-6; D unresolved. The germline V gene encodes CDR1 SGHRS and CDR2 YFSETQ. Trimming pared 0 bases from V and 3 bases from J, leaving 7 bases between. CDR3 size: 15 residues.

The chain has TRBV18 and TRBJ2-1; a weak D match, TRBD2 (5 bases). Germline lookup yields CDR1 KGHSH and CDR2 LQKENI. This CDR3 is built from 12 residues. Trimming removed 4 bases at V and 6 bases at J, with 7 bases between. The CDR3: CASSLGLNEQFF. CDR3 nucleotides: TGTGCCAGCTCACTCGGACTCAATGAGCAGTTCTTC. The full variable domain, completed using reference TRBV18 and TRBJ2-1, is NAGVMQNPRHLVRRRGQEARLRCSPMKGHSHVYWYRQLPEEGLKFMVYLQKENIIDESGMPKERFSAEFPKEGPSILRIQQVVRGDSAAYFCASSLGLNEQFFGPGTRLTVL.

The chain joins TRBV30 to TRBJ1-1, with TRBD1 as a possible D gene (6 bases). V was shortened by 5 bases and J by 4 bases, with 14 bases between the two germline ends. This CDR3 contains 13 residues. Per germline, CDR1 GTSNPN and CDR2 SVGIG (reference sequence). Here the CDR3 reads CAWDYRVGTEAFF. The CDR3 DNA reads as TGTGCCTGGGACTACAGGGTGGGCACTGAAGCTTTCTTT.